Listed below are T cell receptor beta chains from one sample, sequenced in a study of tumor-infiltrating lymphocytes in primary liver carcinoma. TCRdb re-called the multiplex PCR reads through MiXCR, storing one row per CDR3 protein. The sample carries 70,000 to 85,000 distinct CDR3 sequences, 65% to 75% recorded once. Material: liver tumor tissue from sampling region 4. All receptors derive from a woman aged 60-70 years with primary liver carcinoma and hepatitis B virus infection. The CDR3 runs from the conserved cysteine through the conserved F or W. The D gene is left open where the match is weak. For some rows the clone size is stated as once, few or many, or as a class when expanded; others skip it.

TRBV6-5,NA,NA,TRBJ1-5,TGTACCAGCAGTTACGCGGGGCTGGGTCAGCCCCATCATTTT,CTSSYAGLGQPHHF
TRBV12-3/TRBV12-4,NA,TRBD2,TRBJ2-1,TGTGCTAGCAGTTTAGGGATTAGCGGGAGGCCGTCCTACAATGAGCAGTTCTTC,CASSLGISGRPSYNEQFF
TRBV6-1,many,NA,TRBJ2-5,TGTGCCAGCAGTGTCGATTACGGACAAGAGACCCAGTACTTC,CASSVDYGQETQYF
TRBV11-1,NA,TRBD2,TRBJ2-3,TGTGCCAGTAGTTTAAGGGTCCCTACTAGCGGGAGAGCGACAGATACGCATTATTTT,CASSLRVPTSGRATDTHYF
TRBV6-1,NA,NA,TRBJ2-2,TGTGCCAGCAGTGAGTTGACTCGTATAACGAACACCGGGAAGCAGTTTTTT,CASSELTRITNTGKQFF
TRBV11-2,once,TRBD1,TRBJ2-7,TGTGCCAGCAGCCTGGGGAGAGGGGGCAACTACGAGCAGTACTTC,CASSLGRGGNYEQYF
TRBV11-2,NA,NA,TRBJ2-4,TGTGCTAGCAGCTTGGCGGGATCGAGAAGCATTCAGTACTTC,CASSLAGSRSIQYF
TRBV4-2,NA,TRBD2,TRBJ2-1,TGTGCCAGCAGCCAAGATTTAGGGCGGGAGTGCGATGAGCAGTTCTTC,CASSQDLGRECDEQFF
TRBV5-4,many,TRBD2,TRBJ2-2,TGTGCCAGCAGCACGACTAGCGGGAACACCGGGGAGCTGTTTTTT,CASSTTSGNTGELFF
TRBV12-3/TRBV12-4,many,TRBD1,TRBJ2-1,TGTGCCAGCAGTTCGTACAGGGGAGTGGGATCCACAAGCTCCTACAATGAGCAGTTCTTC,CASSSYRGVGSTSSYNEQFF
TRBV11-3,NA,NA,TRBJ2-2,TGTGCCAGCAGCTTAGCAGGGGACGCCGGGGAGCAGTTTTTT,CASSLAGDAGEQFF
TRBV11-2,NA,TRBD1,TRBJ2-1,TGTGCCAGCAGCGACCCAACAGGGGTTTTTGGCAATGAGCAGCTCTTC,CASSDPTGVFGNEQLF
TRBV2,NA,TRBD2,TRBJ2-7,TGTGCCAGCAGTACCTCTAGCGGACGTTACGAGCAGTACTTC,CASSTSSGRYEQYF
TRBV19,NA,NA,TRBJ1-5,TGTGCCAGTAAGACATGGACTGGGGAGAGAGTAAGCAATCAGCCCCAGCATTTT,CASKTWTGERVSNQPQHF
TRBV7-3,NA,TRBD2,TRBJ2-1,TGTGCCAGCAGCTTAATGGGAGGGCCTAGGGATGAGCAGTTCTTC,CASSLMGGPRDEQFF
TRBV14,many,NA,TRBJ2-3,TGTGCCAGCAGCCTCGGAAACACAGATACGCAGTATTTT,CASSLGNTDTQYF
TRBV11-3,many,NA,TRBJ2-2,TGTGCCAGCAGCTACCCCACCGGGGAGCTGTTTTTT,CASSYPTGELFF
TRBV28,few,TRBD2,TRBJ2-1,TGTGCCAGCAAGGCGAACCGGGCGGGGGGATACAATGAGCAGTTCTTC,CASKANRAGGYNEQFF
TRBV5-1,NA,NA,TRBJ1-2,TGCGCCAGTAGCTTGGTGGGGAGGGACCCCATCTACACCTTC,CASSLVGRDPIYTF
TRBV12-3/TRBV12-4,NA,NA,TRBJ1-5,TGTGCCAGCAACGTCGGAGGGCAGCAGCTCCAGCATTTT,CASNVGGQQLQHF
TRBV6-6,many,NA,TRBJ1-2,TGTGCCAGCAGTCTCAAACCTCAGGACGGCTACACCTTC,CASSLKPQDGYTF
TRBV5-4,many,NA,TRBJ2-6,TGTGCCAGCAGCTTATCGGTTTCTGGGGCCAACGTCCTGACTTTC,CASSLSVSGANVLTF
TRBV11-2,NA,NA,TRBJ2-4,TGTGCCAGCAGCTTAGGTGGTTGGGAGCGCGACATTCAGCACTTC,CASSLGGWERDIQHF
TRBV12-3/TRBV12-4,NA,TRBD1,TRBJ1-6,TGTGCCAGCAGCCTCGGGACAGATAATTCGCCCCTCCACTTT,CASSLGTDNSPLHF
TRBV28,many,NA,TRBJ2-1,TGTGCCAGCAGTCGGACGGGAAGCACCTACAATGAGCAGTTCTTC,CASSRTGSTYNEQFF
TRBV18,few,NA,TRBJ2-3,TGTGCCAGCTCCACCCGTCCGGGAAGCACAGATACGCAGTATTTT,CASSTRPGSTDTQYF
TRBV28,NA,NA,TRBJ2-5,TGTGCCAGCAGTTCTCGAGGCATGCCGGAGATCCAGTACTTC,CASSSRGMPEIQYF
TRBV30,NA,NA,TRBJ1-5,TGTGCCAGGGGACTTACGGGGGCCCATCAGCCCCAGCATTTT,CARGLTGAHQPQHF
TRBV28,NA,NA,TRBJ2-4,TGTGCCAGCGTTGGGGCAGAACAAACCAAAAACATTCAGTACTTC,CASVGAEQTKNIQYF
TRBV2,few,TRBD1,TRBJ1-5,TGTGCCAGCAGTATAGGACAGGAGGGAGCGAATCAGCCCCAGCATTTT,CASSIGQEGANQPQHF
TRBV5-1,NA,NA,TRBJ2-3,TGCGCCAGCAGCTTGGTGGAATCACCAGTGGGGGACACAGGTACGCAGTATTTT,CASSLVESPVGDTGTQYF
TRBV6-6,many,TRBD1,TRBJ1-2,TGTGCCAGCAGTTCGCGGACAGGGTCTAACTATGGCTACACCTTC,CASSSRTGSNYGYTF
TRBV30,NA,NA,TRBJ1-6,TGTGCCCGGAGTCTCAGCGGCGAGTCACACCTCCACTTT,CARSLSGESHLHF
TRBV11-1,medium-sized,NA,TRBJ2-5,TGTGCCAGCAGCATCGGGACAATTTTCGCCCAAGAGACCCAGTACTTC,CASSIGTIFAQETQYF
TRBV4-2,NA,NA,TRBJ1-2,TGTGCCAGGAGCCAAGATCAGGGACCTAACTATGGCCACACCTTC,CARSQDQGPNYGHTF
TRBV29-1,NA,TRBD1,TRBJ2-3,TGCAGCGCTGCGGGACAGGGGATGGGTCAGCCCCAGTATTTT,CSAAGQGMGQPQYF
TRBV28,many,NA,TRBJ1-5,TGTGCCAGCAGTTTGTGGGGACGCAATCAGCCCCAGCATTTT,CASSLWGRNQPQHF
TRBV12-3/TRBV12-4,NA,NA,TRBJ1-6,TGTGCCGGCAGTAGGGGGACATGGACTTCACCCCTCCACTTT,CAGSRGTWTSPLHF
TRBV12-3/TRBV12-4,NA,TRBD2,TRBJ2-1,TGTGCCAGCGGTTACCTTGGGACTAGCGGCAGGAATGGGCAGTTCTTC,CASGYLGTSGRNGQFF
TRBV11-2,medium-sized,NA,TRBJ2-1,TGTGCCAGCAGCTTGGCTTTGATGCCGCTCTTC,CASSLALMPLF
TRBV11-2,NA,TRBD2,TRBJ2-3,TGTGCCAGGAGCGCTGATAGCGGGGCTAGCAAAGATACGCAGTATTTT,CARSADSGASKDTQYF
TRBV5-1,NA,NA,TRBJ2-2,TGCGCCAGCAGCTTGGGGCAGGGAGTGAACACTGGGGAGCTGTTTTTT,CASSLGQGVNTGELFF
TRBV25-1,NA,TRBD2,TRBJ2-5,TGTGCCAGCAGTGAATCCGGACTAGCGGAGGAGACCCAGTACTTC,CASSESGLAEETQYF
TRBV11-2,NA,NA,TRBJ2-7,TGTACCAGCAGCTTAGGCGGTCTTGGCTCGAAGCAGTATTTC,CTSSLGGLGSKQYF
TRBV12-3/TRBV12-4,NA,NA,TRBJ1-1,TGTGCCAGCAGTTTAAGGAGGCGAAGCACTAAAGCTTTCTTT,CASSLRRRSTKAFF